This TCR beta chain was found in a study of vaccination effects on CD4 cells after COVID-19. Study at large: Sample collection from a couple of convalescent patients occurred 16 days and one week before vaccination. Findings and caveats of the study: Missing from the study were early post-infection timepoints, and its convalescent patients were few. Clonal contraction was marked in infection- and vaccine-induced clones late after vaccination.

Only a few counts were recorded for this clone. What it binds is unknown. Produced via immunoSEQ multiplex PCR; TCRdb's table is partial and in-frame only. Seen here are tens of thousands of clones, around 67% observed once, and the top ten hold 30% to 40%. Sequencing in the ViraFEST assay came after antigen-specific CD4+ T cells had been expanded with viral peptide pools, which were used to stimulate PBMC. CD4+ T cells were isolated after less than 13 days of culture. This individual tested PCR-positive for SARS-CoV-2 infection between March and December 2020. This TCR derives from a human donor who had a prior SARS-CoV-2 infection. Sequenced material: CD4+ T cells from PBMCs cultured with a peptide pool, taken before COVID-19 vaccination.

The CDR3 spells CASSGYEQYF. The CDR3 DNA sequence: TGCGCCAGCTCAGGCTACGAGCAGTACTTC. This chain uses TRBV10-1 with TRBJ2-7; D call uncertain. The CDR3 is made up of 10 amino acids. CDR1 and CDR2 (germline): WNHNN, SYGVQD (reference sequence). Between the trimmed V and J ends, which lost 8 bases and 3 bases, there was a span of 5 bases.